The 13 T cell receptor beta chains in this list originate from one sample, sequenced in a study of T cells in Graves' hyperthyroidism and ophthalmopathy. Amplification targeted TCR beta CDR3 regions from RNA transcripts. TCR CDR3 regions were first amplified by RT-PCR with HTBI primers. TCRdb processed the multiplex PCR reads anew with MiXCR; each CDR3 protein has one entry. The data show over 500,000 distinct CDR3 sequences, more than 15% seen once. Sequenced input: blood. These receptors were taken from a woman aged 18-35 years with Graves' ophthalmopathy.

This clonotype was seen ten or more times. The V gene is TRBV6-2 or TRBV6-3, the J gene TRBJ2-7; D perhaps matches TRBD1 (6 bases). Germline assignment: CDR1 MNHEY and CDR2 SVGEGT. The V gene lost 6 bases and the J gene lost 0 bases, with 15 bases spanning the gap. The CDR3 is made up of 15 amino acids. CDR3 in DNA: TGTGCCAGCAGATACGGACAGAAAAGCTCCTACGAGCAGTACTTC. As protein: CASRYGQKSSYEQYF.

This clonotype was seen at least ten times. The chain uses TRBV7-2 and TRBJ2-7; D may match TRBD1 or TRBD2 (5 bases each). Trimming removed 5 bases at V and 2 bases at J, with 19 bases between. Germline assignment: CDR1 SGHTA and CDR2 FQGNSA. The CDR3 loop spans 16 amino acids. The CDR3 here is CASSVDGGTAPYEQYF. CDR3 coding DNA: TGTGCCAGCAGCGTAGATGGGGGAACTGCACCCTACGAGCAGTACTTC.

This clonotype has only a few counts. The CDR3 DNA sequence: TGTGCCAGTAGTATGACTAGCGGGGATTACGAGCAGTACTTC. Translating gives CASSMTSGDYEQYF. The chain joins TRBV19 to TRBJ2-7, with TRBD2 matching 11 bases. V shed 3 bases and J 4 bases; nucleotides not matched to a gene: 2. The CDR3 spans 14 residues. The germline CDR1 and CDR2 sequences are LNHDA and SQIVND (reference sequence).

This clonotype was seen more than once but under ten times. The chain joins TRBV27 to TRBJ2-2, with TRBD1 identical over 8 bases. The V gene's germline CDR1 is MNHEY and CDR2 SMNVEV (reference sequence). The junction had 6 bases not matched to a gene; V was cut back by 6 bases and J by 6 bases. This CDR3 comprises 14 residues. For the CDR3, the DNA is TGTGCCAGCAGGACAGGGGAAATCGCCGGGGAGCTGTTTTTT. This translates into CASRTGEIAGELFF.

This clonotype was seen more than once but under ten times. V usage is TRBV5-8 and J usage is TRBJ1-6; TRBD1 aligns across 9 bases. There are 16 residues in the CDR3. After removal of 4 bases from V and 10 bases from J, the junction contained 12 bases not matched to a gene. Germline V CDR1 and CDR2: SGHTS, YDEGEE. The CDR3 sequence is CASSPLPGTGRSPLHF. CDR3 nucleotides: TGTGCCAGCAGCCCCTTACCCGGGACAGGGAGGTCACCCCTCCACTTT. The variable domain in full, completed from reference TRBV5-8 and TRBJ1-6, reads EAGVTQSPTHLIKTRGQQATLRCSPISGHTSVYWYQQALGLGLQFLLWYDEGEERNRGNFPPRFSGRQFPNYSSELNVNALELEDSALYLCASSPLPGTGRSPLHFGNGTRLTVT.

This clonotype was seen repeatedly, ten times or more. The chain couples TRBV6-1 to TRBJ2-5; TRBD1 agrees at 7 bases. Germline V gives CDR1 MNHNS, CDR2 SASEGT. Trimming cost V 7 bases and J 2 bases; bases outside gene matches: 4. This CDR3 comprises 13 residues. CDR3 sequence: CASTRDRQETQYF. CDR3 in DNA: TGTGCCAGCACAAGGGACAGACAAGAGACCCAGTACTTC.

The chain carries TRBV5-1 and TRBJ1-1, with TRBD1 as a possible D gene (6 bases). Trimming stripped 0 bases from V and 4 bases from J, with 13 bases between. The CDR3 spans 15 residues. Germline V CDR1 and CDR2: SGHRS, YFSETQ. The chain's CDR3 is CASSLGHRDGTEAFF. CDR3 sequence (DNA): TGCGCCAGCAGCTTGGGCCACAGGGACGGCACTGAAGCTTTCTTT.

This clonotype was counted many times. The genes are TRBV7-8 and TRBJ1-1; possibly TRBD1 for D (5 bases). V lost 7 bases and J 3 bases, leaving 12 bases between the germline ends. The CDR3 loop spans 13 amino acids. Germline values: CDR1 SGHVS, CDR2 FQNEAQ. CDR3 loop: CASTVGGDTEAFF. In nucleotides, the CDR3 is TGTGCCAGCACCGTTGGGGGTGACACTGAAGCTTTCTTT.

In this sample, this clonotype turned up a few times. V usage is TRBV24-1 and J usage is TRBJ2-7; 9 bases map to TRBD1. This CDR3 region has 13 residues. Germline values: CDR1 KGHDR, CDR2 SFDVKD. V lost 9 bases and J lost 4; bases outside the gene matches: 6. CDR3 sequence (DNA): TGTGCCACCTACCAGGACAGGGGTTACGAGCAGTACTTC. Translated: CATYQDRGYEQYF.

V usage is TRBV20-1 and J usage is TRBJ1-3; the D is unclear. V lost 5 bases to trimming and J lost 7 bases, with 12 bases between them. The CDR3 runs 12 residues. Germline CDR1 is DFQATT and CDR2 is SNEGSKA (reference sequence). DNA of the CDR3: TGCAGTGCTTACTGGGAAGGGAACACCATATATTTT. As protein: CSAYWEGNTIYF.

The V call is TRBV4-1, the J call TRBJ1-1; no reliable D call. CDR1 is MGHRA and CDR2 is YSYEKL in the germline V gene. V lost 1 base to trimming and J lost 6 bases, with 12 bases between them. The CDR3 is made up of 14 amino acids. The CDR3 sequence: CASSQGLEVPEAFF. DNA of the CDR3: TGCGCCAGCAGCCAAGGCTTGGAGGTCCCTGAAGCTTTCTTT.

The sample holds many counts of this clonotype. This sequence joins TRBV3-1 and TRBJ2-3, with 13 positions matching TRBD2. In germline, CDR1 is LGHDT, CDR2 YNNKEL (reference sequence). The V gene end was trimmed by 4 bases and the J gene end by 3 bases; junction bases not matched to a gene: 13. CDR3 length: 19 amino acids. CDR3 loop: CASSPPRTSGRRGTDTQYF. CDR3 sequence (DNA): TGTGCCAGCAGCCCACCTCGGACTAGCGGGAGAAGGGGGACAGATACGCAGTATTTT.

There are many counts of this clonotype. DNA of the CDR3: TGTGCCAGCAGCGTCGGCGTAGGGGGAAACACCATATATTTT. Translation: CASSVGVGGNTIYF. The chain has TRBV9 and TRBJ1-3; D gene ambiguous. CDR3 length: 14 residues. Germline-derived CDR1 and CDR2 are SGDLS and YYNGEE. With 2 bases removed from V and 4 bases from J, the gap between germline ends came to 10 bases.